This TCR beta chain was identified during a study of T cell responses to AZD1222 COVID-19 vaccine (dated by TCRdb to about 2021). For the study in its entirety: A total of 233 trial participants underwent TCR sequencing, of whom 207 received two doses of AZD1222 and around 26 received two doses of the MenACWY control vaccine. Trial participants were enrolled by age into 18-55, 56-69 and 70-plus year subgroups, with around 150, 28 and 57 TCR-sequenced participants respectively. The full study reports these points: Epitopes outside the regions mutated in the B.1.351 and B.1.1.7 variants were reportedly recognized by nearly half of the unique spike-specific TCRs. Conclusions about previously exposed vaccinees were limited because only six AZD1222 recipients were SARS-CoV-2 seropositive at baseline. After two AZD1222 doses, spike-specific TCR breadth and depth were significantly higher than at day 0 and than in MenACWY recipients. Participants were mostly white British and included more females than males, and it was suggested by the authors that clonal diversity may have been underestimated. In the small 56-69-year group, the increase in depth fell short of significance, most likely because of low power. The vaccine-associated CD4 TCRs covered the entire spike protein, and the dominant responses fell in regions 160-218 and 743-854. Because no day 14 peak-response samples were available, repertoires were characterized only after the peak T cell response.

Remarks on this clone: Its antigen is unknown. Base qualities are not recorded, but no much larger clone differs from it by a single base.

According to the germline V gene, CDR1 reads KGHDR and CDR2 reads SFDVKD. Trimming at the junction amounts to 9 bases on V and 5 bases on J, and the germline ends lie 15 bases apart. The CDR3 runs 13 amino acids, cysteine and phenylalanine included. The DNA shown is the 39-base CDR3, in frame from base 1. The CDR3 regions of human TCRbeta chains were subjected to immunosequencing. The authors processed their data as follows. Repertoire TCRs were matched against a reference library of SARS-CoV-2-specific TCRs generated with the MIRA antigen-specificity platform. Breadth was defined as the fraction of unique TCRs that were SARS-CoV-2-associated. Depth was defined as the fraction of total T cells that were SARS-CoV-2-associated. Using the MIRA data, each spike-specific TCR was mapped to the spike region that the TCR reacts to and placed in a CD4 or CD8 class. Log10-transformed breadth and depth values were compared by one-way ANOVA with Sidak's multiple comparisons tests. What TCRdb holds here is the immuneACCESS table cut down to in-frame rearrangements. Part of the clones is not present; checked against another copy, under half of the missing clones reflect an unresolved V gene, and the others are unexplained. The V and J calls and clone size are taken from that table; D and trimming were inferred from the DNA. The sample table lists some 200,000 clones, more than 75% of them with a count of one. The top ten constitute roughly 27% of the sample.

Sample time point, as interpreted from the label and publication: about 28 days (+/-7) after the second vaccine dose. Because spike-specific TCR depth and breadth did not differ between the two schedules, AZD1222 recipients who got a second dose at roughly 4 weeks were pooled with those who got a second dose at roughly 12 weeks. Vaccinee samples came from UK trials COV001 and COV002, including a single-blind randomized controlled phase 2/3 trial of AZD1222 (ChAdOx1 nCoV-19) in healthy adults. Trial participant PBMC samples were collected at day 0 and day 28 after the second dose for TCRbeta chain sequencing.

The chain uses TRBV24-1 and TRBJ2-5, with no reliable assignment of the D segment. This TCR derives from an adult who received the AZD1222 COVID-19 vaccine. The material sequenced was peripheral blood, taken 28 days after the second AZD1222 dose. The DNA sequence is as follows: TGTGCCACCCCAAGACACGGGTGGGAGACCCAGTACTTC. This encodes CATPRHGWETQYF.